This T cell receptor beta chain was sequenced for a study of T cell changes during pregnancy in multiple sclerosis. The CDR3 has 19 amino acids. V shed 2 bases and J shed 0 bases, with 23 bases lying between them. The V gene's germline CDR1 is MDHEN and CDR2 SYDVKM. This table comes from immunoSEQ multiplex PCR, and its TCRdb copy is limited to in-frame clones, with some not included. The data contain roughly 71,000 clones, around 90% of them seen just once; the ten biggest clones take up under 2%. The source of this sequence is a female donor in good health, enrolled as a control in a pregnancy study. The chain employs TRBV28 and TRBJ2-7; D is possibly TRBD2 (5 bases). The sequencing here drew on peripheral blood, taken in the first trimester of pregnancy. The CDR3 here is CASSLRFYSSLLPSYEQYF. The CDR3 bases are TGTGCCAGCAGTTTACGGTTCTACTCTAGCCTCCTACCCTCCTACGAGCAGTACTTC.